The text below deals with one TCR beta chain. Its antigen is unidentified. With 60 Vbeta and 13 Jbeta primers, the PCR was carried out. TCRdb keeps only in-frame clones here, not all; method: immunoSEQ multiplex PCR. The sample includes approximately 280,000 clones, roughly 90% seen only once; the top ten take approximately 2.4%. V was cut by 4 bases and J by 4 bases, with 13 bases left in between. The V gene's germline CDR1 is LGHNA and CDR2 YNFKEQ. The CDR3 covers 14 residues. This sample is part of a study of cytomegalovirus exposure and HLA in healthy donors. Study-level findings and limits: Information on immune exposure was restricted to one variable (CMV serostatus). Despite most TCR sequences being rare, some public TCRs occurred in many donors. Near-uniform donor sequencing depth was presumed by presence/absence analyses. A later analysis reportedly found that, within productive TCRs, an Asian-associated ancestry cluster had fewer N-insertions than the mean observed across the approximately 670 donors.

Sequences were obtained from PBMCs. The chain has TRBV4-2 and TRBJ2-5; D might be TRBD2 (5 bases). This TCR came from a woman younger than 30 in good health and CMV-seronegative. The CDR3 bases are TGTGCCAGCAGCCGGCCAGAGGGTAGAGAGACCCAGTACTTC. This sequence encodes CASSRPEGRETQYF.